This TCR beta chain is drawn from a study of blood T cell repertoires in COVID-19 (TCRdb year 2020). For the wider study: The collaborator samples originated in the United States, Italy and Spain and spanned the acute and convalescent phases of COVID-19. The material from the prospective study consisted of cDNA or gDNA derived from T cells, B-cell-depleted T cells, or PBMCs. Deeply sampled blood TCRbeta repertoires from subjects exposed to, actively infected with, or recovered from COVID-19 were included in the dataset. The repertoires were released in a freely available public database intended as a resource for research on the immune response to SARS-CoV-2. The samples were drawn from the first 160 participants of the ongoing ImmuneRACE study and from 1,254 subjects provided by 6 global collaborators. Sample metadata almost always included a de-identified subject ID, COVID-19 status, age in years and sex. HLA class I and class II types, where available, came from metadata supplied by the sample provider rather than from assay-based typing. The research as a whole found: How much clinical and demographic metadata was included differed by source and by participant, and the metadata was provided uncurated.

Each collaborating institution followed its own protocols to collect whole blood in K2EDTA tubes. For TCRbeta analysis, collaborator samples were shipped as frozen whole blood, as isolated PBMCs, or as DNA extracted from either sample type. TCRbeta CDR3 regions were amplified from genomic DNA using the immunoSEQ Assay, a bias-controlled multiplex PCR. Under the source paper's analysis protocol: Within the assay, amplification of reference gene primers was used to estimate how many nucleated cells each sample contained. To quantify the absolute abundance of each unique TCRbeta CDR3 rearrangement, sequence reads were collapsed and filtered. Productive Simpson clonality was computed per sample as the square root of Simpson's diversity index over productive rearrangements. Imported from immuneACCESS, the table was reduced by TCRdb to in-frame sequences with V and J called. These copies leave out some clones; in studies compared against another copy, an unresolved V gene accounts for under half, and the cause of the remainder is not known. V and J calls and clone size come straight from that table; D and trimming were deduced from the DNA. The table for this sample lists approximately 170,000 clones; approximately 86% of them were counted only once. The top ten hold over 9.5% of the sample.

With respect to this clone: This receptor's antigen is unknown. No qualities accompany the bases; no much larger clone lies one base away.

Sequencing input: peripheral blood. The receptor was derived from a woman aged 80 or over with active or convalescent COVID-19.

The CDR3 region reads CASSRTSGGDTQYF. In nucleotides, the sequence is TGTGCCAGCAGCCGAACTAGCGGGGGGGATACGCAGTATTTT. The receptor chain draws on TRBV25-1 and TRBJ2-3; 12 bases in between match TRBD2. Including cysteine and phenylalanine, the CDR3 has 14 amino acids. The entry retains the CDR3 DNA only, 42 bases that are in frame from base 1. CDR1 and CDR2 are drawn from the germline V gene: MGHDK, SYGVNS. Unmatched junction bases come to 4, with V trimmed by 6 bases and J by 6 bases.